This T cell receptor (beta chain) originates from a study of T-cell memory formation after mild COVID-19. TCRdb processed the 5' RACE reads anew with MiXCR; each CDR3 protein has one entry. The top ten hold about 12% of the sample, which has about half a million distinct CDR3 sequences, about 20% seen once. Germline V CDR1 and CDR2: SEHNR, FQNEAQ (reference sequence). This CDR3 has 17 residues. After removal of 6 bases from V and 4 bases from J, the junction contained 15 bases not matched to a gene. This rearrangement joins TRBV7-9 to TRBJ2-3; TRBD2 matches at 8 bases. Source material: PBMCs or a T cell subset sorted from them (not recorded which). The origin of this receptor is an adult woman who had mild COVID-19 (a few samples of this study predate the infection). Cell type and time point are not known. Written as DNA, the CDR3 is TGTGCCAGCAGAACCCAACCGGGGGGGCCCCCGGCAGATACGCAGTATTTT. Amino acid sequence: CASRTQPGGPPADTQYF.